What follows are 7 T cell receptor beta chains derived from one specimen sequenced in a study of prognosis after radiotherapy for stage I lung cancer. Researchers used two-round multiplex PCR to amplify TCR beta CDR3 starting from genomic DNA. Every TRBV and TRBJ gene had its own specific primer in first-round PCR. TCRdb re-called the multiplex PCR reads with MiXCR, one entry per CDR3 protein. Of almost 40,000 distinct CDR3 sequences detected, roughly a quarter appear once; the ten largest clones hold less than 30%. The source was PBMCs, collected before or after stereotactic body radiation therapy (not recorded which). Receptors were obtained from a donor aged 50 or older with non-small cell lung cancer.

Worth noting for this clonotype: A much more abundant neighbour one base away suggests this may be a read error. The V gene is TRBV5-5, the J gene TRBJ1-5; D might be TRBD1 (6 bases). Germline V gene sequence: CDR1 SGHKS, CDR2 YYEKEE (reference sequence). The CDR3 covers 15 residues. In DNA, the CDR3 is TGTGCCAGCAGCTTGGACAGGGCGATTAATCATCCCCAGCATTTT. Encoded protein: CASSLDRAINHPQHF.

In its sample, this clonotype was seen many times. The chain recombines TRBV6-1 with TRBJ1-1; D is perhaps TRBD1 (6 bases). From germline, CDR1 is MNHNS and CDR2 SASEGT. Trimming took 7 bases from V and 8 from J, leaving 20 bases between them. The CDR3 totals 14 residues. The CDR3 region has the DNA TGTGCCAGCATCTCACGAATACAGGGAAGCGAAGCTTTCTTT. It codes for CASISRIQGSEAFF.

This clonotype has a count of ten or more. The rearrangement links TRBV7-9 to TRBJ1-1, with TRBD1 matching over 7 bases. The J segment lost 7 bases and the V segment lost 2 bases, leaving 7 bases of the junction unmatched. Germline-derived CDR1 and CDR2 are SEHNR and FQNEAQ (reference sequence). This CDR3 has 14 residues. Here the CDR3 reads CASSLNEQGSEAFF. The DNA for the CDR3 is TGTGCCAGCAGCTTAAACGAACAGGGGAGTGAAGCTTTCTTT.

This clonotype has at least ten counts. One junction end disagrees with the germline gene, perhaps due to a read error. The rearrangement joins TRBV2 to TRBJ2-5; 7 bases line up with TRBD1. Germline CDR1 reads SNHLY; CDR2 reads FYNNEI. The CDR3 totals 14 residues. The CDR3 DNA follows: TGTGCCAGCAGTCGGGCAGGGGGTGGAGAGACCCGGTACTTC. It yields the protein CASSRAGGGETRYF. The full variable domain, rest sourced from reference TRBV2 and TRBJ2-5, is EPEVTQTPSHQVTQMGQEVILRCVPISNHLYFYWYRQILGQKVEFLVSFYNNEISEKSEIFDDQFSVERPDGSNFTLKIRSTKLEDSAMYFCASSRAGGGETRYFGPGTRLLVL.

For this clonotype: The missing conserved phenylalanine or tryptophan at the end of this CDR3 makes a read error likely. The DNA is omitted, as the CDR3 cannot be located on it reliably, and the CDR3 follows TCRdb's listing. The rearrangement links TRBV11-3 to TRBJ2-3; the D call in the table, TRBD2, was not verified against the DNA. The CDR3 totals 13 residues, both ends included. In germline, CDR1 is SGHNT, CDR2 YENEEA. This CDR3 reads CASSLTAGGTHYS.

This clonotype was detected ten times or more. This rearrangement joins TRBV19 to TRBJ2-1; D is ambiguous. The length of the CDR3 is 13 residues. The V end was cut by 7 bases, the J end by 6 bases, with 13 bases between. Germline V CDR1 and CDR2: LNHDA, SQIVND (reference sequence). The CDR3 coding sequence is TGTGCCAGTAAGTGGGCGGCCCGCAATGAGCAGTTCTTC. Translated, it gives CASKWAARNEQFF.

As regards this clonotype: A read error is likely here: a far larger clone is one base away. V and J are TRBV20-1 and TRBJ2-7, with D possibly called TRBD1 or TRBD2 (6 bases each). The V gene's germline CDR1 is DFQATT and CDR2 SNEGSKA (reference sequence). The length of the CDR3 is 15 residues. CDR3 loop: CSAAWSGTGGYGYNF. For the CDR3, the DNA is TGCAGTGCCGCCTGGTCGGGGACCGGGGGCTATGGCTACAACTTC.